The T cell receptor beta chain described here comes from a study of beta chain features in type 1 diabetes. This clone was seen a handful of times. As yet, its antigen is unknown. Other DNA variants within this sample encode the same CDR3. Study outcomes and limitations: An over-representation of cells with high TCR expression could result from cDNA sequencing.

cDNA synthesis used the whole RNA isolate, giving expressed TCRB sequences. Clones were read by immunoSEQ multiplex PCR, and TCRdb kept only the in-frame ones, dropping some. Of 850,000 to 900,000 clones listed, roughly 16% are singletons. The length of the CDR3 is 12 residues. Germline CDR1 and CDR2: SGHTA and FQGNSA. Between the trimmed V and J ends, which lost 3 bases and 3 bases, there was a span of 5 bases. Material: naive CD4+ T cells from blood. The origin of this receptor is a woman aged 18-35 years in good health. V usage is TRBV7-2 and J usage is TRBJ1-2, with a weak D call TRBD1 (5 bases). As DNA, the CDR3 is TGTGCCAGCAGCTTGGGGGACTATGGCTACACCTTC. It yields the protein CASSLGDYGYTF.